The clone carrying this T cell receptor (beta chain) was seen repeatedly, ten times or more. This sample stems from a study of T cells in Graves' hyperthyroidism and ophthalmopathy. The CDR3 regions of TCR beta were amplified from RNA transcripts. During a first-round RT-PCR of the TCR CDR3, the HTBI primer set was used. TCRdb used MiXCR to reprocess the multiplex PCR reads, holding one entry per CDR3 protein. The sample comprises some 650,000 distinct CDR3 sequences, more than 15% of which are singletons, and roughly 3.4% rests with the top ten. The sequenced sample consisted of blood. This sequence originates from a woman aged 40 to 49 with Graves' ophthalmopathy.

The CDR3 region has the DNA TGTGCCATCAGTGAGTTGGAGCGCACTGAAGCTTTCTTT. Its protein product is CAISELERTEAFF. The rearrangement joins TRBV10-3 to TRBJ1-1, with no clear D. CDR1 and CDR2 (germline): ENHRY, SYGVKD. This CDR3 is built from 13 residues. Trimming removed 1 base from V and 4 bases from J, with 7 bases in between.